The entry that follows covers one TCR beta chain sequence. Random hexamers were used to reverse transcribe roughly 0.5 to 1 ug of RNA. TCRdb passed the immunoSEQ multiplex PCR reads through MiXCR, listing each CDR3 protein once. The sample carries about 140,000 distinct CDR3 sequences, around 96% recorded once. These data belong to a study of CD8 T cells in Susac syndrome. Sequencing of TCR beta covered CD8+ and CD4+ T cells obtained from blood. This TCR was sampled from a human donor with multiple sclerosis. Sequencing was performed on CD4+ T cells from PBMCs.

This CDR3 is CASSQAWTAYIYEQYF. The CDR3 DNA is TGCGCCAGCAGCCAGGCCTGGACAGCTTATATCTACGAGCAGTACTTC. V usage is TRBV4-1 and J usage is TRBJ2-7; tentative D call: TRBD1 (6 bases). The germline V gene encodes CDR1 MGHRA and CDR2 YSYEKL. The V end lost 3 bases, the J end lost 3 bases, and 18 bases lay between the germline ends. The CDR3 consists of 16 residues.